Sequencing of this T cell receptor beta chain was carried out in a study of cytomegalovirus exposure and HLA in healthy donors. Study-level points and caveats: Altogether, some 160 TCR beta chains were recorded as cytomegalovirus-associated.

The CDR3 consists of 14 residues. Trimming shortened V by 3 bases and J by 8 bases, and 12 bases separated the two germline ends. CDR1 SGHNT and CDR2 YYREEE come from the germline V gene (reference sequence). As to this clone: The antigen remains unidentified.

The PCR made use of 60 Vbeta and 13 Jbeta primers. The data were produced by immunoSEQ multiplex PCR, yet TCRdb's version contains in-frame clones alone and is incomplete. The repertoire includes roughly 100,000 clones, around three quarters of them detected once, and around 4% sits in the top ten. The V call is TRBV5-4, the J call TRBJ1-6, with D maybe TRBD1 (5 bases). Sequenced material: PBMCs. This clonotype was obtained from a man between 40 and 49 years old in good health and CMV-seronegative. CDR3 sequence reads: CASSSVGADSPLHF. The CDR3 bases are TGTGCCAGCAGCTCCGTAGGGGCTGATTCACCCCTCCACTTT.